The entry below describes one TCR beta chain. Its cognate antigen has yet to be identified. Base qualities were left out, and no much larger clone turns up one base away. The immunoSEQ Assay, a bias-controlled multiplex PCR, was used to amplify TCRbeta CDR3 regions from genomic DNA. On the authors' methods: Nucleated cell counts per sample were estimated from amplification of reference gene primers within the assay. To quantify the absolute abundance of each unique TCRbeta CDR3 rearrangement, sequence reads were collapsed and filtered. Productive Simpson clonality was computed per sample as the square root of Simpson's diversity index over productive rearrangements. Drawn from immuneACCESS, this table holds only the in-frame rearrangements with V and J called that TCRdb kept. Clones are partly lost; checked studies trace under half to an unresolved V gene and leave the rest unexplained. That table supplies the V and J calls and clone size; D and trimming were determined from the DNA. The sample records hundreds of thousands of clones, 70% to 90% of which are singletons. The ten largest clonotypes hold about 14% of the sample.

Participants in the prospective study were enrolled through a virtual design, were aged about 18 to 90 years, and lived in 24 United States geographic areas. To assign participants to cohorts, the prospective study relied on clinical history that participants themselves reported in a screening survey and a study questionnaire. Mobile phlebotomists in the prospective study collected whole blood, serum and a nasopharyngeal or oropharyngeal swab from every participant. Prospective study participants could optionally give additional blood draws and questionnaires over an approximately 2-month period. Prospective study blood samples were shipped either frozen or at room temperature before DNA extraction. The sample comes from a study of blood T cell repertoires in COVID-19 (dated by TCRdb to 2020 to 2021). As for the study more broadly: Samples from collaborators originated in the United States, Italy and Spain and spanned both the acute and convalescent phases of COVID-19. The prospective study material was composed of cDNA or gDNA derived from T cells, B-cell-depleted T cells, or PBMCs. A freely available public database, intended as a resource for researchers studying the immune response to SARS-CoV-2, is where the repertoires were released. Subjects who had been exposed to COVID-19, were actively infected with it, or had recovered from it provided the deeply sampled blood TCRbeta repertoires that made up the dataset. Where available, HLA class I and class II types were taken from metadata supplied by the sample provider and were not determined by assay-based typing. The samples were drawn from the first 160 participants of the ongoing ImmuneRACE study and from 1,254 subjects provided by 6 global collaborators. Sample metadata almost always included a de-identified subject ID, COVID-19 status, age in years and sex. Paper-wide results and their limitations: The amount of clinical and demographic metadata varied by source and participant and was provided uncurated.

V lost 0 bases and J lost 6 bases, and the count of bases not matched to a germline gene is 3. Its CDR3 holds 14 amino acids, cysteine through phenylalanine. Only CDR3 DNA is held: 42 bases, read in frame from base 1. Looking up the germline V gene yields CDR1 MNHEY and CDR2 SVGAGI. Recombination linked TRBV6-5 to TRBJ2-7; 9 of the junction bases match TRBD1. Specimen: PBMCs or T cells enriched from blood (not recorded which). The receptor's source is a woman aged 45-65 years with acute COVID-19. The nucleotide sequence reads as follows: TGTGCCAGCAGTTACTCGGACAGGGGATTCGAGCAGTACTTC. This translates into CASSYSDRGFEQYF.